This paragraph reports one TCR beta chain. Its matching antigen is unknown. This sample was included in a study of T cell responses to AZD1222 COVID-19 vaccine. Study in general: Doses given second, at about 4 or about 12 weeks, were pooled.

Profiling relied on immunoSEQ multiplex PCR, and the TCRdb table lists in-frame clones only, not all of them. The sample includes roughly 120,000 clones, around 92% of them seen just once. Study-wide results and limits: Compared with day 0, the breadth and depth of the Spike-specific TCR repertoire rose significantly after two doses of AZD1222. Spike-wide coverage was observed for vaccine-associated CD4 TCRs, with dominant responses at 160-218 and 743-854. Just 5 to 7 AZD1222 recipients were seropositive at baseline.

Germline CDR1 SGHRS, CDR2 YFSETQ. The CDR3 covers 14 residues. Trimming took off 0 bases at V and 2 bases at J, with 9 bases between the two ends. This sample comprised peripheral blood, obtained on day 0 of AZD1222 vaccination. This clonotype was sampled from an adult in good health. The chain employs TRBV5-1 and TRBJ2-7; D not resolved. The CDR3, as DNA: TGCGCCAGCAGCTTGGGCCTTGGGACCTACGAGCAGTACTTC. Translating gives CASSLGLGTYEQYF.